This paragraph reports one T cell receptor beta chain. The length of the CDR3 is 16 residues. The V gene end was trimmed by 2 bases and the J gene end by 2 bases; junction bases not matched to a gene: 3. Germline CDR1 MNHNS, CDR2 SASEGT. The data were obtained in a study of shared clonotypes between healthy human individuals. Libraries were prepared by immunoSEQ multiplex PCR; TCRdb keeps only in-frame clonotypes and omits some of them. The table has roughly 380,000 clones, roughly 96% seen once. CD45RO+ cells joined CCR7-negative CD45RA+ TemRA cells to form CD8 memory. Sequenced input: memory CD8+ T cells sorted from blood. Noted subset: CD45RO+ cells pooled with CCR7-negative TemRA cells. The chain joins TRBV6-1 to TRBJ2-1, with 10 bases that match TRBD2. The origin of this receptor is a man under 40 in good health. This CDR3 reads CASSEFGTSAYNEQFF. In DNA, the CDR3 is TGTGCCAGCAGTGAATTTGGGACTAGCGCCTACAATGAGCAGTTCTTC.